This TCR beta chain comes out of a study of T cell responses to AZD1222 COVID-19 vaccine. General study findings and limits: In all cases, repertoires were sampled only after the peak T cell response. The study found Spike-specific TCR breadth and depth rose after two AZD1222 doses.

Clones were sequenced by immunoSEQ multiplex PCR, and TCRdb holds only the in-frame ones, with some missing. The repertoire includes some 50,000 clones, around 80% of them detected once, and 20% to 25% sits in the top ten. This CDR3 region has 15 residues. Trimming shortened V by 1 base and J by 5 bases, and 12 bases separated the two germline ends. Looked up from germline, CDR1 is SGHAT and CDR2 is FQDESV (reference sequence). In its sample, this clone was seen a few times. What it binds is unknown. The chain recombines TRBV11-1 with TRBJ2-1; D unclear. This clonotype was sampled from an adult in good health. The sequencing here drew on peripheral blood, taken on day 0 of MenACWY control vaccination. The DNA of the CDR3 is TGTGCCAGCAGCTTAGATGTGTATTCGGACAATGAGCAGTTCTTC. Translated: CASSLDVYSDNEQFF.